This TCR beta chain came from a study of cytomegalovirus exposure and HLA in healthy donors. General study results and limits: Prior analysis indicated that the majority of TCR beta V segments exhibited productivity approximately 87% or approximately 30% of the time.

A multiplex PCR was run with 60 Vbeta primers and 13 Jbeta primers. The method was immunoSEQ multiplex PCR; TCRdb's version includes in-frame clones alone and lacks a portion of them. In the table there are over 110,000 clones, more than 75% of which are singletons. Each donor was healthy, and each was a bone marrow donor. On this clone itself: Antigen unknown.

CDR1 is SGHRS, CDR2 YFSETQ, per germline. The CDR3 covers 14 residues. V dropped 0 bases and J dropped 2 bases, with 9 bases sitting between them. The chain has TRBV5-1 and TRBJ2-7, with D unclear. Sequenced: PBMCs. This sequence was found in a woman in her late teens or twenties in good health and CMV-seropositive. The CDR3 sequence is CASSLGAATYEQYF. CDR3 sequence (DNA): TGCGCCAGCAGCTTGGGGGCAGCTACCTACGAGCAGTACTTC.